This T cell receptor beta chain emerged from a study of breast tumors, draining lymph nodes, adjacent tissues listed by TCRdb under 2016. Regarding the study in general: TCR beta repertoires were compared across tumor, adjacent nontumor tissue and axillary lymph nodes obtained from breast cancer patients. The study was designed to assess the relationships and possible T-cell exchange between tumor, surrounding tissue and draining lymph node repertoires in human breast cancer. Summary of the overall study and its limitations: Rather than being directly demonstrated, the conclusion that tumor T cells originate in lymph nodes was presented as consistent with a hypothesis. Tumor T-cell repertoires showed less diversity than lymph node repertoires and more diversity than nontumor tissue repertoires, and tumor T-cell repertoires showed preferential V and J gene usage. The data were considered consistent with most tumor T cells being derived from the lymph node and subsequently expanding within tumor tissue. Tumor and nontumor tissue repertoires were found to be significantly more similar in luminal-like than in basal-like breast cancer.

Lymph node samples were obtained from the axillary draining lymph nodes of breast cancer patients. V is shortened by 0 bases, J by 8 bases, and the region joining them spans 5 bases. The CDR3 runs 12 residues from the cysteine to the phenylalanine. Only the CDR3 portion is preserved as DNA: 36 bases, with reading frame beginning at the first base. The germline V gene (reference sequence) supplies CDR1 LNHDA and CDR2 SQIVND. Data came from an Illumina HiSeq 2000. TCR beta chain libraries were generated through multiplex PCR amplification. High-throughput sequencing was used to analyze the amplified TCR beta chain products. TCRdb handled the public reads itself, with Q25 trimming in fastp and clone calling in MiXCR, and kept productive beta chains. A single entry per CDR3 protein holds the most common genes and DNA from its merged rows. This sample lists 180,000 or so distinct CDR3 sequences; around a third were detected once. The ten biggest clones cover 4.3% of the sample.

Regarding this clonotype: This clone's antigen is unknown. Qualities for individual bases were not recorded, and no much larger clone is one base off.

Sequenced sample: axillary lymph node tissue. Recombination connected TRBV19 to TRBJ2-1, with the D segment possibly TRBD1 or TRBD2, each aligning over 5 bases. This TCR was recovered from a female donor with breast cancer. Some clones in this sample may be carry-over from other donors' samples. In nucleotides, the sequence is TGTGCCAGTAGTATAGAGGGGGATGAGCAGTTCTTC. Its protein reads: CASSIEGDEQFF. Supplemented by the reference TRBV19 and TRBJ2-1 proteins around the CDR3, the complete variable domain is DGGITQSPKYLFRKEGQNVTLSCEQNLNHDAMYWYRQDPGQGLRLIYYSQIVNDFQKGDIAEGYSVSREKKESFPLTVTSAQKNPTAFYLCASSIEGDEQFFGPGTRLTVL.